Listed here is a single TCR beta chain. This entry belongs to a study of blood T cell repertoires in COVID-19. Background on the study: The United States, Italy and Spain supplied acute and convalescent COVID-19 samples. Sources were T cells, B-cell-depleted T cells, or PBMCs; the material itself was cDNA or gDNA.

Germline V gene sequence: CDR1 MNHEY, CDR2 SVGEGT. Between the trimmed V and J ends, which lost 2 bases and 0 bases, there was a span of 9 bases. The CDR3 contains 15 residues. Methods used by the authors: It was from reference gene primer amplification that nucleated cell counts were estimated. Here immunoSEQ multiplex PCR was the method, and the copy in TCRdb shows in-frame clones only, minus some. Clone size and V and J calls were adopted from that table, with D and trimming inferred from the DNA. The table has 150,000 or so clones, about 85% seen once. This receptor was taken from a human donor in a cohort sampled during active COVID-19. The source material was peripheral blood. This chain connects TRBV6-2 or TRBV6-3 to TRBJ2-3; D is unresolved. In DNA form, the CDR3 reads TGTGCCAGCAGTTACGACTGGATTAGCACAGATACGCAGTATTTT. Its translation: CASSYDWISTDTQYF.